The source of this T cell receptor (beta chain) is a study of control samples from healthy donors and cancer patients. The method was immunoSEQ multiplex PCR; TCRdb's version includes in-frame clones alone and lacks a portion of them. The sample shows some 100,000 clones, just over 90% of them seen only once. Germline CDR1 and CDR2: SGHRS and YFSETQ. V lost 4 bases and J 1 base, leaving 8 bases between the germline ends. The CDR3 covers 13 residues. Sample: blood. The sequence was collected from a man younger than 30 in good health. The chain is built from TRBV5-1 and TRBJ1-1; no clear D gene. The CDR3 region has the DNA TGCGCCAGCAGCCCCAATACGAACACTGAAGCTTTCTTT. This gives the protein CASSPNTNTEAFF.